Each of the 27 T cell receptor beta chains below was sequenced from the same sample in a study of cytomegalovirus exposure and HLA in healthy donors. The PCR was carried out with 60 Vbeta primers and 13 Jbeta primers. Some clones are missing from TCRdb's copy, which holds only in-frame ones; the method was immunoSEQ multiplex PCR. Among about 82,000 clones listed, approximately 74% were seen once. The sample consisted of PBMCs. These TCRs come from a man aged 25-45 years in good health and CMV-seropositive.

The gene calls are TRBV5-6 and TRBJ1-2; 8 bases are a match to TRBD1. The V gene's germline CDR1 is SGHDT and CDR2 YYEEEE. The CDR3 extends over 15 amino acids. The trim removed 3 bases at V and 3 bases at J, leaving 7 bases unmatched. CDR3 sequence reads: CASSYRTGKHYGYTF. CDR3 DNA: TGTGCCAGCAGCTACCGGACAGGGAAGCACTATGGCTACACCTTC. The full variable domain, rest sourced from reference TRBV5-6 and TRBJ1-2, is DAGVTQSPTHLIKTRGQQVTLRCSPKSGHDTVSWYQQALGQGPQFIFQYYEEEERQRGNFPDRFSGHQFPNYSSELNVNALLLGDSALYLCASSYRTGKHYGYTFGSGTRLTVV.

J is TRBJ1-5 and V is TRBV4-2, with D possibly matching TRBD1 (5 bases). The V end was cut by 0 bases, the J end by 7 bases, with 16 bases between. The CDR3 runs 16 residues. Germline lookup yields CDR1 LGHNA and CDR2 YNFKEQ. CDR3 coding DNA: TGTGCCAGCAGCCAAGATGATTGGGGCGGTCCCCAGCCCCAGCATTTT. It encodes CASSQDDWGGPQPQHF.

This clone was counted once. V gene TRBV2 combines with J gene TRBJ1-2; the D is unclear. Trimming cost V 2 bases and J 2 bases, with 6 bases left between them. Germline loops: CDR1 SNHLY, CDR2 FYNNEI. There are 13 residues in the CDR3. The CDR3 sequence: CASSESQNYGYTF. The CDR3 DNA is TGTGCCAGCAGTGAATCACAGAACTATGGCTACACCTTC.

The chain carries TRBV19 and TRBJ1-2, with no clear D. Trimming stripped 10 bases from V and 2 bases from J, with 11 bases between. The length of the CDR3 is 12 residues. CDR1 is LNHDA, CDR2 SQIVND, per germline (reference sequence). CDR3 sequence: CATLWPNYGYTF. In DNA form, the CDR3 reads TGTGCCACCCTCTGGCCGAACTATGGCTACACCTTC. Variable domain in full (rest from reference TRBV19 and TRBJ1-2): DGGITQSPKYLFRKEGQNVTLSCEQNLNHDAMYWYRQDPGQGLRLIYYSQIVNDFQKGDIAEGYSVSREKKESFPLTVTSAQKNPTAFYLCATLWPNYGYTFGSGTRLTVV.

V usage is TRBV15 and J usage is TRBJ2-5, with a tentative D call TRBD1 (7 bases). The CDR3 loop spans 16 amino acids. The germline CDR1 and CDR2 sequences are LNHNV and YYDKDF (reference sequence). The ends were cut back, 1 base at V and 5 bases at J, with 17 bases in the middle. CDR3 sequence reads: CATSRVRQGGSETQYF. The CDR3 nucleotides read TGTGCCACCAGCAGAGTACGGCAGGGGGGTTCGGAGACCCAGTACTTC. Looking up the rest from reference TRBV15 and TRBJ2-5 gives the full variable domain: DAMVIQNPRYQVTQFGKPVTLSCSQTLNHNVMYWYQQKSSQAPKLLFHYYDKDFNNEADTPDNFQSRRPNTSFCFLDIRSPGLGDTAMYLCATSRVRQGGSETQYFGPGTRLLVL.

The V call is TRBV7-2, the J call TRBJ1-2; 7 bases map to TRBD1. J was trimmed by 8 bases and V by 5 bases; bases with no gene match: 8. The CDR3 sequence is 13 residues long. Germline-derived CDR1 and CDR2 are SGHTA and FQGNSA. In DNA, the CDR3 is TGTGCCAGCAGCCAAGGGACAGCTCGAGGCTACACCTTC. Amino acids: CASSQGTARGYTF.

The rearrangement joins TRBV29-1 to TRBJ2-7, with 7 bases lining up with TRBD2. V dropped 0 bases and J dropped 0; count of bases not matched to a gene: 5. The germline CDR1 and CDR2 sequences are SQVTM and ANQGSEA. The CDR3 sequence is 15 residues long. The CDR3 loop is CSVEERGGSSYEQYF. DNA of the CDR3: TGCAGCGTTGAAGAACGCGGCGGGAGCTCCTACGAGCAGTACTTC.

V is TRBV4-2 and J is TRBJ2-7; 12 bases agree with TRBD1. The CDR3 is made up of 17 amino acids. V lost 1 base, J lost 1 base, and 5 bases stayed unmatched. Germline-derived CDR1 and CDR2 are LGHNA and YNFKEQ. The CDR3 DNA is TGTGCCAGCAGCCAAGTTGGGACAGGGGGCCTTTCCTACGAGCAGTACTTC. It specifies CASSQVGTGGLSYEQYF.

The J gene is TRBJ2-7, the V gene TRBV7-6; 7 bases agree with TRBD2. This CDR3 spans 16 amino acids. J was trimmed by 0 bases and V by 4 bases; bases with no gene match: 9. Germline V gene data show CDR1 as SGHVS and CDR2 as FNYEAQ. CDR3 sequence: CASSSHGRGVSYEQYF. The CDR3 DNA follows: TGTGCCAGCAGCTCCCACGGACGGGGGGTCTCCTACGAGCAGTACTTC.

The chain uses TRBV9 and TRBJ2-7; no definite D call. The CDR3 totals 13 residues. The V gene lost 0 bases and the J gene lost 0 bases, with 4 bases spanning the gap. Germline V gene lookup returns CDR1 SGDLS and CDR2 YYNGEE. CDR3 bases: TGTGCCAGCAGCGTAGCGAGCTCCTACGAGCAGTACTTC. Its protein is CASSVASSYEQYF.

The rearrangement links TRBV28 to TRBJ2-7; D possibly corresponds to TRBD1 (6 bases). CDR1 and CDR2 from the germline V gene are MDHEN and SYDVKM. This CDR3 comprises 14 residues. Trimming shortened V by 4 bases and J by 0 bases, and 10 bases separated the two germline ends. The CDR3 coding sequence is TGTGCCAGCAGTTCGGGACATAGCTCCTACGAGCAGTACTTC. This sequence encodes CASSSGHSSYEQYF. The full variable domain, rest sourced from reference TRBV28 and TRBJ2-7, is DVKVTQSSRYLVKRTGEKVFLECVQDMDHENMFWYRQDPGLGLRLIYFSYDVKMKEKGDIPEGYSVSREKKERFSLILESASTNQTSMYLCASSSGHSSYEQYFGPGTRLTVT.

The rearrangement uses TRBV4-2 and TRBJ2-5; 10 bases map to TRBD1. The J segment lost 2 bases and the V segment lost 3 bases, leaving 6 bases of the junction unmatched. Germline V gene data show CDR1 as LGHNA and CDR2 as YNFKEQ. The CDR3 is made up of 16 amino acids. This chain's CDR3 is CASSQSGQGGQETQYF. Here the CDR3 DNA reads TGTGCCAGCAGCCAGAGCGGACAGGGGGGTCAAGAGACCCAGTACTTC.

The CDR3 DNA sequence: TGTGCCAGCAGCTTGGAAGGGACTAGCGGGAGGGTGGAGACCCAGTACTTC. Its translation: CASSLEGTSGRVETQYF. This sequence joins TRBV5-4 and TRBJ2-5; the match to TRBD2 covers 16 bases. The V gene end was trimmed by 0 bases and the J gene end by 5 bases; junction bases not matched to a gene: 4. This CDR3 region has 17 residues. Looked up from germline, CDR1 is SGHNT and CDR2 is YYREEE (reference sequence). The whole variable domain, filled in from reference TRBV5-4 and TRBJ2-5, reads ETGVTQSPTHLIKTRGQQVTLRCSSQSGHNTVSWYQQALGQGPQFIFQYYREEENGRGNFPPRFSGLQFPNYSSELNVNALELDDSALYLCASSLEGTSGRVETQYFGPGTRLLVL.

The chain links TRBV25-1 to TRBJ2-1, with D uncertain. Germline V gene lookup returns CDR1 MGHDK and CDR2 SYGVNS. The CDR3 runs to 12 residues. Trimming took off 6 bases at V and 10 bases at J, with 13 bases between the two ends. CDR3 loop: CASRTPQCEQFF. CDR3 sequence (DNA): TGTGCCAGCAGAACCCCACAATGCGAGCAGTTCTTC.

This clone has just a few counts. CDR3 bases: TGCGCCAGCAGCCAAGATCGAAATCAGGGCGGGCAGTATTTT. Encoded protein: CASSQDRNQGGQYF. The chain links TRBV4-1 to TRBJ2-3, with D possibly being TRBD1 (5 bases). V lost 0 bases and J 11 bases, leaving 15 bases between the germline ends. The germline CDR1 and CDR2 sequences are MGHRA and YSYEKL. CDR3 length: 14 residues.

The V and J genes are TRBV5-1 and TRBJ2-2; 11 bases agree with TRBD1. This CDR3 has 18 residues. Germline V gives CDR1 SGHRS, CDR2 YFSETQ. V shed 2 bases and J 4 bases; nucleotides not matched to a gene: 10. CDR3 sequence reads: CASSLKRTGGAGTGELFF. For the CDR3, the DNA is TGCGCCAGCAGCTTAAAGAGGACAGGGGGCGCAGGCACCGGGGAGCTGTTTTTT.

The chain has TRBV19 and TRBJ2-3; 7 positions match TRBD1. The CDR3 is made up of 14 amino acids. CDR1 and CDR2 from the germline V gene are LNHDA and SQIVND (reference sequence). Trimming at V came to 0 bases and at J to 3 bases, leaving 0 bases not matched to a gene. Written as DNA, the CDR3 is TGTGCCAGTAGTATAGACAGGGGGACAGATACGCAGTATTTT. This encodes CASSIDRGTDTQYF. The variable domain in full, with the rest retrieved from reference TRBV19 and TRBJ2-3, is DGGITQSPKYLFRKEGQNVTLSCEQNLNHDAMYWYRQDPGQGLRLIYYSQIVNDFQKGDIAEGYSVSREKKESFPLTVTSAQKNPTAFYLCASSIDRGTDTQYFGPGTRLTVL.

The CDR3 protein is CASSFVQLNTEAFF. The CDR3 nucleotides read TGTGCCAGCAGCTTTGTACAGTTGAACACTGAAGCTTTCTTT. The chain links TRBV7-3 to TRBJ1-1; D is ambiguous. V lost 3 bases to trimming and J lost 0 bases, with 8 bases between them. This CDR3 comprises 14 residues. Germline V CDR1 and CDR2: SGHTA, FQGTGA.

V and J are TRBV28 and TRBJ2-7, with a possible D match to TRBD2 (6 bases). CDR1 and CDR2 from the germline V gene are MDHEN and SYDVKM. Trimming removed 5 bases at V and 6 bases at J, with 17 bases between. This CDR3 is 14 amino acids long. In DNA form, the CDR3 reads TGTGCCAGCAGTCTTAGTGGGACTCCGGGCGAGCAGTACTTC. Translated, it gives CASSLSGTPGEQYF.

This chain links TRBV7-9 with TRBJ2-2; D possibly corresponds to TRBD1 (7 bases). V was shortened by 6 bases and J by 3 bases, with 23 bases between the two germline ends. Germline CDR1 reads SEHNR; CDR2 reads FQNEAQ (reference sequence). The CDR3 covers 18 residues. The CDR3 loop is CASRLRTGSTGDTGELFF. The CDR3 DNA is TGTGCCAGCAGGCTCCGGACAGGTTCGACGGGGGACACCGGGGAGCTGTTTTTT.

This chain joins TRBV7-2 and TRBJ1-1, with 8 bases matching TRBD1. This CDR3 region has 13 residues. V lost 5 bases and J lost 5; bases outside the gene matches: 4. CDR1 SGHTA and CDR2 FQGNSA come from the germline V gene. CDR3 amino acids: CASSVDRGTEAFF. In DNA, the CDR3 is TGTGCCAGCAGCGTAGACAGGGGAACTGAAGCTTTCTTT.

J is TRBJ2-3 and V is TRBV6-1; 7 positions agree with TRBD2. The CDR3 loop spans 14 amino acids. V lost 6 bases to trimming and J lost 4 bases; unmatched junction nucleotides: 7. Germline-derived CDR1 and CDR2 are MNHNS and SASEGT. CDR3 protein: CASREPLASDTQYF. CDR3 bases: TGTGCCAGCAGAGAGCCACTAGCGTCAGATACGCAGTATTTT.

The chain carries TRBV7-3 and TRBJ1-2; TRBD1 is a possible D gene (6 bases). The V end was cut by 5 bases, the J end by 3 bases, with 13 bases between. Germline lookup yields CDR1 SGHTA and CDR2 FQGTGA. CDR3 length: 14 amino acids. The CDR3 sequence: CASSPAGADYGYTF. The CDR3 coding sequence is TGTGCCAGCAGCCCGGCAGGGGCTGACTATGGCTACACCTTC.

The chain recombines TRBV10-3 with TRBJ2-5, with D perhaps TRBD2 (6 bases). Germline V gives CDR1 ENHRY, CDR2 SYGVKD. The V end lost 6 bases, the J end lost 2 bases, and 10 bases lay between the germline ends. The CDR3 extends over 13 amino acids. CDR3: CAIRRDLQETQYF. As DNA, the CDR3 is TGTGCCATCAGGCGGGATTTACAAGAGACCCAGTACTTC.

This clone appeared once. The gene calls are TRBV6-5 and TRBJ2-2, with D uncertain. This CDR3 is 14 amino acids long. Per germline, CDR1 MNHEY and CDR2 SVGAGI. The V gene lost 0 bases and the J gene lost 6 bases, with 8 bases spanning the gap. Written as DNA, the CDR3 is TGTGCCAGCAGTTACTCCTCCCCTCCCGGGGAGCTGTTTTTT. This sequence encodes CASSYSSPPGELFF.

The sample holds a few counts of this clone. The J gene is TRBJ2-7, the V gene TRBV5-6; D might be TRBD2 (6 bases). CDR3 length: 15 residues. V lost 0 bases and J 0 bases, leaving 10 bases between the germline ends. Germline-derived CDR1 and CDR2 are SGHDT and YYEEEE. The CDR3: CASSLDGGISYEQYF. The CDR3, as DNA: TGTGCCAGCAGCTTGGATGGCGGGATCTCCTACGAGCAGTACTTC.

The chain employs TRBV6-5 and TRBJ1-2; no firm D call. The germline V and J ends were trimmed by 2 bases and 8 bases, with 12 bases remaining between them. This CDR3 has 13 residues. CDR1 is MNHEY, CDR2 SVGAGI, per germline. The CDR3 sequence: CASSYPRGEGYTF. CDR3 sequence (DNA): TGTGCCAGCAGTTACCCACGAGGAGAGGGCTACACCTTC.